What follows describes a single TCR beta chain. Seattle-derived patients entered the study during active infection and were followed longitudinally. These data originate in a study of blood T cell repertoires in COVID-19. About the research overall: Some COVID-19 samples were acute and others convalescent; all came from the United States, Italy and Spain. Sources were T cells, B-cell-depleted T cells, or PBMCs; the material itself was cDNA or gDNA.

The germline V gene has CDR1 SGHNT and CDR2 YENEEA. Trimming stripped 0 bases from V and 6 bases from J, with 21 bases between. The CDR3 covers 19 residues. As originally analysed: Reference gene primer amplification in the assay estimated nucleated cell counts. Clones were read by immunoSEQ multiplex PCR, and TCRdb kept only the in-frame ones, dropping some. That table furnishes V, J and clone size, whereas the DNA furnished D and trimming. The table shows approximately 290,000 clones, with roughly 80% occurring only once. Material: peripheral blood. The TCR sequence derives from a person aged 70 to 85 with COVID-19, enrolled during active disease. This sequence joins TRBV11-3 and TRBJ1-6, with no clear D. Written as DNA, the CDR3 is TGTGCCAGCAGCTTAGATGTTGACGCACCCCCCCGGGGTAATTCACCCCTCCACTTT. Protein sequence: CASSLDVDAPPRGNSPLHF.